These T cell receptor beta chains were read from a single sample in a study of T-cell memory formation after mild COVID-19. MiXCR was run by TCRdb on the 5' RACE reads, yielding one entry per CDR3 protein. The sample contains some 120,000 distinct CDR3 sequences, about a sixth of which appear only once. Sequenced: PBMCs or a T cell subset sorted from them (not recorded which). These receptor sequences come from an adult woman who had mild COVID-19 (a few samples of this study predate the infection). Cell type and time point are not known. Each CDR3 is given with its conserved first and last residue. The D gene is left open where the match is weak. Rows may omit the clone size; those that give it use once, few, many or a size class.

size	V	J	D	DNA	CDR3
few	TRBV7-9	TRBJ2-7	.	TGTGCCAGCAGCGAAAGCCACACCTACGAGCAGTACTTC	CASSESHTYEQYF
.	TRBV27	TRBJ2-1	TRBD1	TGTGCCAGCAGTTTATCCGAGACAGGGGTTTCAGATGAGCAGTTATTC	CASSLSETGVSDEQLF
.	TRBV29-1	TRBJ1-2	.	TGCAGCGTTGCCCCCCGTGGAAATGATGGCTACACCTTC	CSVAPRGNDGYTF
.	TRBV7-8	TRBJ1-6	.	TGTGCCAGCAGCTTAGACCCAATTTCACCCCTCCACTTT	CASSLDPISPLHF
few	TRBV24-1	TRBJ2-1	.	TGTGCCACCAGTGATTCTGGCTGGCGGAGCTCCTACAATGAGCAGTTCTTC	CATSDSGWRSSYNEQFF
.	TRBV4-2	TRBJ2-7	TRBD2	TGTGCCACCTCGCGAGCTAGCGGGAGTGACGGGTACGAGCAGTACTTC	CATSRASGSDGYEQYF
many	TRBV10-3	TRBJ2-7	.	TGTGCCACTGTAGGACATCGCACCTACGAGCAGTACTTC	CATVGHRTYEQYF
.	TRBV18	TRBJ1-5	.	TGTGCCAGCTCACCCGGGTTGGGCAATCAGCCCCAGCATTTT	CASSPGLGNQPQHF
.	TRBV20-1	TRBJ2-7	TRBD1	TGCAGTGCTACCGACAGGGGTGGCCCTTCATCCTACGAGCAGTACTTC	CSATDRGGPSSYEQYF
few	TRBV6-2/TRBV6-3	TRBJ2-5	TRBD2	TGTGCCGCGGGGAGGGTTTGGCAAGAGACCCAGTACTTC	CAAGRVWQETQYF
.	TRBV30	TRBJ2-7	TRBD2	TGTGCCTGGACTAGCGGGATCCCCTCCTACGAGCAGTACTTC	CAWTSGIPSYEQYF
few	TRBV7-2	TRBJ2-1	.	TGTGCCAGCAGCCAGACTAACGGTGCCGCCAATGAGCAGTTCTTC	CASSQTNGAANEQFF
.	TRBV7-6	TRBJ2-5	.	TGTGCCAGCAGCTTAAATCGGGGACCGGGAGAGACCCAGTACTTC	CASSLNRGPGETQYF
few	TRBV29-1	TRBJ1-1	.	TGCAGCGTTTTAGACGGGAACACTGAAGCTTTCTTT	CSVLDGNTEAFF
few	TRBV5-1	TRBJ2-3	.	TGCGCCAGCAGCTTGGTTGCGGAAGGGGCAGATACGCAGTATTTT	CASSLVAEGADTQYF
few	TRBV10-3	TRBJ1-1	.	TGTGCCATCAGCCCCTATGGACAGTCGAACACTGAAGCTTTCTTT	CAISPYGQSNTEAFF
few	TRBV5-4	TRBJ2-1	TRBD1	TGTGCCAGCAGCGTGGGGGCAGGGGGCTTGGGTAATGAGCAGTTCTTC	CASSVGAGGLGNEQFF
.	TRBV7-2	TRBJ2-7	TRBD1	TGTGCCAGCACCGGGACAGGGCGCTACGAGCAGTACTTC	CASTGTGRYEQYF
.	TRBV12-3/TRBV12-4	TRBJ1-2	.	TGTGCCAGCAGTTTGGGGGGGCTCTATGGCTACACCTTC	CASSLGGLYGYTF
.	TRBV24-1	TRBJ2-2	TRBD1	TGTGCCACCAGTGATTCCTGGGGACAGGGGAACACCGGGGAGCTGTTTTTT	CATSDSWGQGNTGELFF
.	TRBV3-1	TRBJ1-2	.	TGTGCCAGCAGCCAAGATTCAGTAAACGCTGCCTATGGCTACACCTTC	CASSQDSVNAAYGYTF
.	TRBV4-2	TRBJ2-5	TRBD2	TGTGCCAGCAGCCAAGGAATAGGCGGGAGGGATGAGACCCAGTACTTC	CASSQGIGGRDETQYF
many	TRBV5-1	TRBJ2-1	TRBD2	TGCGCCAGCAGGGCCGGTGATAGCGGGGCCCCTTCCTACAATGAGCAGTTCTTC	CASRAGDSGAPSYNEQFF
.	TRBV12-3/TRBV12-4	TRBJ2-3	.	TGTGCCAGCAGTCACGAGTTCGGAAGGCCAGATACGCAGTATTTT	CASSHEFGRPDTQYF
.	TRBV12-3/TRBV12-4	TRBJ2-3	TRBD2	TGTGCCAGCAGTTTAACTAGCGGGAGGCTGGATACGCAGTATTTT	CASSLTSGRLDTQYF
.	TRBV18	TRBJ1-4	.	TGTGCCAGCTCACCACTAAGGGTGGAGCAGGCTAATGAAAAACTGTTTTTT	CASSPLRVEQANEKLFF
.	TRBV7-9	TRBJ2-7	.	TGTGCCAGCAGCTCCCTAGGGTCCTACGAGCAGTACTTC	CASSSLGSYEQYF
few	TRBV4-2	TRBJ2-5	.	TGTGCCAGCAGCCAAGGACTTAAGGGGACCCAGTACTTC	CASSQGLKGTQYF
few	TRBV7-2	TRBJ2-7	.	TGTGCCAGCAGCATCGGAGTTTCCGAGCAGTACTTC	CASSIGVSEQYF
.	TRBV9	TRBJ2-2	.	TGTGCCAGCAGCGTAGGGGATTTCTCCGGGGAGCTGTTTTTT	CASSVGDFSGELFF
few	TRBV7-2	TRBJ2-1	TRBD2	TGTGCCAGCAGCTTAGCGGGGCGGGGGGTAGTAAATGAGCAGTTCTTC	CASSLAGRGVVNEQFF
.	TRBV20-1	TRBJ2-5	.	TGCAGGGCCCCACCGGGGCTGCTACAAGAGACCCAGTACTTC	CRAPPGLLQETQYF
.	TRBV29-1	TRBJ2-3	TRBD1	TGCAGCGCCTCCAGGGGGTTAGCCTCTAGCACAGATACGCAGTATTTT	CSASRGLASSTDTQYF
few	TRBV7-9	TRBJ2-1	.	TGTGCCAGCAGCCCGAAGATTCCCCTTTACAATGAGCAGTTCTTC	CASSPKIPLYNEQFF
many	TRBV29-1	TRBJ1-1	TRBD1	TGCAGCGTGGGACAGGATTTGGGGACTGAAGCTTTCTTT	CSVGQDLGTEAFF
once	TRBV12-3/TRBV12-4	TRBJ2-1	.	TGTGCCAGCAGATACTACGATGAGCAGTTCTTC	CASRYYDEQFF
.	TRBV9	TRBJ2-2	TRBD1	TGTGCCAGCAGCGTGGGACAGGGGGCCTCCGGGGAGCTGTTTTTT	CASSVGQGASGELFF
few	TRBV12-5	TRBJ2-7	.	TGTGCTAGTGGTGGGACCGGGACTGCCATCTACGAGCAGTACTTC	CASGGTGTAIYEQYF
.	TRBV24-1	TRBJ2-1	TRBD2	TGTGCCACCAGTGATCCGGCGGCGTCGGGGGGTCGGGGCAATGAGCAGTTCTTC	CATSDPAASGGRGNEQFF
.	TRBV7-2	TRBJ2-5	.	TGTGCCAGCATCGACGGCAGGGGACACCCGGAGACCCAGTACTTC	CASIDGRGHPETQYF
few	TRBV20-1	TRBJ2-5	.	TGCAGTGCTAGAGATCTCGAGGGCGGAGAGACCCAGTACTTC	CSARDLEGGETQYF
few	TRBV2	TRBJ2-7	TRBD1	TGTGCCAGCAGGGGACAGTCCTACGAGCAGTACTTC	CASRGQSYEQYF